The following is a T cell receptor (beta chain) sequence with its context. Germline CDR1 and CDR2: SGHVS and FNYEAQ. V was shortened by 2 bases and J by 4 bases, with 14 bases between the two germline ends. This CDR3 region has 15 residues. Drawing of blood for sampling happened at baseline, at cycle 4 day 1, and at cycle 7 day 1. Assay: immunoSEQ multiplex PCR; the TCRdb copy retains only in-frame clones and omits some. The sample shows roughly 49,000 clones, 80% to 90% of them seen only once. This record belongs to a study of OX40 agonist ivuxolimab in advanced cancers. As for the study in general: A mean age of approximately 60 years, range roughly 20 to 79, was recorded, and 80% to 90% were male.

The TCR originated in an adult with an advanced solid tumor such as melanoma, head and neck, liver or kidney cancer. Sequences were derived from CD4+ or CD8+ T cells sorted from blood, sampled in a trial of the OX40 agonist ivuxolimab. The rearrangement links TRBV7-6 to TRBJ2-5, with D uncertain. CDR3 in DNA: TGTGCCAGCAGCTTAAGGCCAGGACGGGCAGAGACCCAGTACTTC. It is translated as CASSLRPGRAETQYF.